This TCR beta chain appears in the sequencing data of a study of T cell responses to AZD1222 COVID-19 vaccine (dated by TCRdb to about 2021). Regarding the research as a whole: AZD1222 recipients with second doses at about 4 weeks or about 12 weeks were pooled, because spike-specific TCR depth and breadth did not differ between schedules. Trial participants were enrolled into age subgroups of 18-55, 56-69 and 70-plus years, which contained approximately 150, 28 and 58 TCR-sequenced participants, respectively. TCR sequencing covered 233 trial participants: 200 to 220 given two doses of AZD1222 and around 26 given two doses of MenACWY control vaccine. Broader findings and caveats from the paper: Epitopes outside the regions mutated in the B.1.351 and B.1.1.7 variants were reportedly recognized by nearly half of the unique spike-specific TCRs. After two AZD1222 doses, spike-specific TCR breadth and depth were significantly higher than at day 0 and than in MenACWY recipients. The vaccine-associated CD4 TCRs covered the entire spike protein, and the dominant responses fell in regions 160-218 and 743-854. Only six AZD1222 recipients were SARS-CoV-2 seropositive at baseline, limiting conclusions about previously exposed vaccinees. No day 14 peak-response samples were available, so repertoires were characterized only after the peak T cell response. Most participants were white British and females outnumbered males, and the authors suggested that clonal diversity may have been underestimated. In the small 56-69-year group, the increase in depth fell short of significance, most likely because of low power.

The time point label for this specimen denotes: baseline before first vaccination. Vaccinee samples were obtained from the UK trials COV001 and COV002, which included a single-blind randomized controlled phase 2/3 trial of AZD1222 (ChAdOx1 nCoV-19) in healthy adults. For TCRbeta chain sequencing, PBMC samples were collected from trial participants at day 0 and at day 28 after the second dose. The CDR3 regions of human TCRbeta chains were analyzed by immunosequencing. In the source study's methods: TCRs in the repertoires were compared against a reference library of SARS-CoV-2-specific TCRs that had been generated with the MIRA antigen-specificity platform. Breadth was defined as the fraction of unique TCRs that were SARS-CoV-2-associated. Depth was defined as the fraction of total T cells that were SARS-CoV-2-associated. Using the MIRA data, each spike-specific TCR was mapped to the spike region that the TCR reacts to and placed in a CD4 or CD8 class. Log10-transformed breadth and depth values were compared by one-way ANOVA with Sidak's multiple comparisons tests. What TCRdb holds here is the immuneACCESS table cut down to in-frame rearrangements. Part of the clones is not present; checked against another copy, under half of the missing clones reflect an unresolved V gene, and the others are unexplained. Clone size and the V and J calls come from that table; the DNA yielded D and trimming. The sample table shows about 96,000 clones, and nearly 90% are seen once. Clones ranked in the top ten supply about 1.5% of the sample.

To note about this clone: Its target antigen remains unknown. No base qualities exist here, and no much larger clone lies one base off it.

The source material was peripheral blood, sampled on day 0 of AZD1222 vaccination. The clonotype was recovered from an adult in good health.

The DNA reads as follows: TGCGCCAGCAGCCTGGCCCCCTCCCTACTTTTACCCTCTGGAAACACCATATATTTT. It is translated as CASSLAPSLLLPSGNTIYF. The chain is assembled from TRBV5-1 and TRBJ1-3; the D gene assignment is ambiguous. Trimming costs V 4 bases and J 0 bases, and their ends lie 23 bases apart. CDR3 length: 19 amino acids, cysteine to phenylalanine. The read is trimmed to its CDR3 DNA, 57 bases read in frame from base 1. Taken from the germline V gene, the CDR1 and CDR2 loops are SGHRS and YFSETQ.